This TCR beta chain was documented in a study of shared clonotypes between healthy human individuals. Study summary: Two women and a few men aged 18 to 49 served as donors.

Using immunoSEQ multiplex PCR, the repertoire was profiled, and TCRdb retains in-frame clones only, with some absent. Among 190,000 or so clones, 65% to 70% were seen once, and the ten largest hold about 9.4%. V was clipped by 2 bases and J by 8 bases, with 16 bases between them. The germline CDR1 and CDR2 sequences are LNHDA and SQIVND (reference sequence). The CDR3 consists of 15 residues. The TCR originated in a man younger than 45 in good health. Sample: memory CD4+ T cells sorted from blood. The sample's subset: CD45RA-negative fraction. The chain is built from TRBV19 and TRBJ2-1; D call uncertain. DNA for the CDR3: TGTGCCAGTAGTATAACCCCGTCCCCGTCCGATGAGCAGTTCTTC. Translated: CASSITPSPSDEQFF.